The present T cell receptor (beta chain) was sequenced within a study of T cells in Graves' hyperthyroidism and ophthalmopathy (dated by TCRdb to 2018 to 2020). Looking at the study overall: Peripheral blood samples were taken at initial diagnosis, before any treatment was given. TCR V-J signatures able to tell the groups apart were searched for in a discovery cohort of 95 or so patients, of whom under 45 had Graves' ophthalmopathy and about 55 had stable Graves' hyperthyroidism. Whether ophthalmopathy could be predicted prospectively was tested in an independent validation cohort made up of 18 to 20 hyperthyroidism patients plus 17 patients who later progressed to ophthalmopathy. The 95 to 100 discovery patients were randomly divided into training and test sets at a 7:3 ratio. Thyroid tissue and blood T-cell repertoires from more than five Graves' hyperthyroidism patients were also compared in the study. After blood sampling, hyperthyroidism patients were treated with methimazole at a starting dose of 30 mg daily, and ophthalmopathy patients were treated with high-dose intravenous methylprednisolone. The paper describes TCR Vbeta CDR3 sequencing of 140 or so peripheral blood samples, made up of 43 ophthalmopathy patients, around 73 hyperthyroidism patients and roughly 17 progressor patients.

Paper-wide results and their limitations: Blood samples also contained most of the expanded thyroid clonotypes (frequency above 0.001), which suggests that blood repertoires may reflect thyroid immune responses. During validation, the model predicted progression to ophthalmopathy a median of around 6 months ahead of onset, with 70.59% sensitivity and 72% to 80% specificity. A 13 V-J signature model separated ophthalmopathy from stable hyperthyroidism, with approximately 87% sensitivity and about 81% specificity in cross-validation and 80%/75% in testing. No statistical method was used to fix the sample size in advance, and group allocation was not hidden from the investigators.

V is cut back by 6 bases and J by 3 bases, with 5 bases in the junction unmatched. From the germline V gene, CDR1 is MDHEN and CDR2 is SYDVKM. The CDR3 goes from the cysteine to the phenylalanine over 16 residues. Only the CDR3 portion is preserved as DNA: 48 bases, with reading frame beginning at the first base. This clonotype was recorded at least ten times. Which antigen it targets is not known. Base qualities are not at hand, and no much larger clone is one base apart. Hyperthyroidism patients were newly diagnosed, had a disease duration of under 2 months, and were aged 18 to 65 years. The study excluded patients with uncontrolled infections, other autoimmune diseases, pregnancy or lactation. Diagnoses relied on clinical symptoms, serum thyroxine and TRAb, thyroid ultrasound and orbital computed tomography. Blood from progressor patients was drawn when they were first diagnosed with hyperthyroidism, before any ophthalmopathy symptoms appeared. PBMCs were separated from around 9.1 ml of fresh peripheral blood using Ficoll-Paque density gradient centrifugation. Progressor patients were initially diagnosed with Graves' hyperthyroidism and developed ophthalmopathy during follow-up. Total RNA was extracted with Trizol reagent, and quality was checked on an Agilent 2100 Bioanalyzer.

Amplification of TCR beta CDR3 regions was carried out from RNA transcripts. For the first round of RT-PCR on the TCR CDR3, the HTBI primer set was used together with the Qiagen OneStep RT-PCR kit. A second multiplex PCR round built the libraries, followed by size selection and purification. The libraries were sequenced on an Illumina HiSeq2000 using paired-end 100 bp reads. In the original analysis: Raw data were processed with SOAPnuke, discarding reads with adapters, uncalled bases, mean Phred below 15, or no exact constant-primer or identifier match. COPE v1.2.5 was used to merge the high-quality paired reads, and each unique nucleotide sequence was defined as a clonotype. MiTCR v1.1 was used to align the clonotypes against IMGT TRBV, TRBD and TRBJ reference segments. The analysis was restricted to V-J combinations with a frequency above 0.0001, which together covered approximately 99% of the repertoires. A TCS score was defined as the ratio of F50 (clonal expansion) to E x V (chaos), with BLOSUM62-based TCRdist applied between CDR3 peptides within each V-J. Welch's t-statistics and random forest reduced roughly 540 V-J features to 10 to 15, which were used in a naive Bayes classifier (R e1071). The public reads were reanalyzed by TCRdb: fastp trimming at Q25, MiXCR alignment, in-frame beta chains only. Every CDR3 protein is listed once, alongside the most common genes and DNA of its rows. The V and J calls were determined by TCRdb, not by the authors. In all, the sample holds roughly 290,000 distinct CDR3 sequences, and 10% to 15% of those were seen once. The ten largest make up roughly 7.5% of the sample.

The sequence was obtained from a young woman with Graves' hyperthyroidism that later progressed to Graves' ophthalmopathy. The chain was built from TRBV28 and TRBJ2-6, with 10 bases matching TRBD2. The sequenced sample consisted of blood. The CDR3 here reads CASRRAGGSGANVLTF. In nucleotide form, the sequence is TGTGCCAGCAGGAGAGCGGGAGGGAGTGGGGCCAACGTCCTGACTTTC.